This T cell receptor beta chain derives from a study of blood T cell repertoires in COVID-19. Germline CDR1 and CDR2: LGHNA and YNFKEQ. This CDR3 contains 17 residues. V lost 0 bases, J lost 3 bases, and 17 bases lay in between. Generated by immunoSEQ multiplex PCR, the TCRdb table keeps only in-frame clones and is missing some. This repertoire shows 110,000 or so clones, around 85% found once; its top ten account for approximately 5%. Material for sequencing was peripheral blood. The chain carries TRBV4-2 and TRBJ1-2; tentatively, D is TRBD1 (5 bases). The receptor's source is a woman aged 60-70 years with COVID-19, enrolled during active disease. The CDR3 coding sequence is TGTGCCAGCAGCCAAGAGATCGGCGGGGGGAGTTACTATGGCTACACCTTC. Its translation: CASSQEIGGGSYYGYTF.